This T cell receptor beta chain comes out of a study of beta chain features in type 1 diabetes. Overall study results and limits: A moderate, significant TCRB CDR3 shortening appeared in type 1 diabetes across four CD4+ subsets.

This clone was picked up a small number of times. No antigen is known for it. Expressed TCRB transcripts were sequenced because the entire RNA isolate underwent reverse transcription. Using immunoSEQ multiplex PCR, the repertoire was profiled, and TCRdb retains in-frame clones only, with some absent. The repertoire includes 850,000 to 900,000 clones, 15% to 20% of them detected once, and about 0.025% sits in the top ten. CDR1 and CDR2 from the germline V gene are SGHAT and FQNNGV. The CDR3 consists of 16 residues. Trimming at V came to 2 bases and at J to 6 bases, leaving 7 bases not matched to a gene.

Sequenced: naive CD4+ T cells from blood. The gene calls are TRBV11-2 and TRBJ2-3, with 11 nucleotides matching TRBD2. This TCR derives from a woman between 18 and 29 years old in good health. The CDR3 sequence: CASSLWGLADQDTQYF. DNA for the CDR3: TGTGCCAGCAGCTTATGGGGACTAGCGGACCAGGATACGCAGTATTTT.